This T cell receptor (beta chain) originates from a study of cytomegalovirus exposure and HLA in healthy donors. Study-level points and caveats: For presence/absence analyses, sequencing depth was assumed to be roughly uniform across donors. Information on immune exposure was restricted to one variable (CMV serostatus).

The V gene's germline CDR1 is LNHDA and CDR2 SQIVND (reference sequence). The CDR3 contains 16 residues. V dropped 5 bases and J dropped 4 bases, with 18 bases sitting between them. It was with 60 Vbeta and 13 Jbeta primers that the PCR ran. Some clones are missing from TCRdb's copy, which holds only in-frame ones; the method was immunoSEQ multiplex PCR. The data contain 200,000 to 250,000 clones, roughly four fifths of them singletons. Worth noting for this clone: What it recognizes is unknown.

The V and J genes are TRBV19 and TRBJ2-1, with D perhaps TRBD2 (6 bases). The source material was PBMCs. This clonotype was sampled from an older woman in good health and CMV-seropositive. This chain's CDR3 is CASSGYPGLDYNEQFF. The CDR3 DNA follows: TGTGCCAGTAGTGGATACCCGGGACTCGATTACAATGAGCAGTTCTTC.